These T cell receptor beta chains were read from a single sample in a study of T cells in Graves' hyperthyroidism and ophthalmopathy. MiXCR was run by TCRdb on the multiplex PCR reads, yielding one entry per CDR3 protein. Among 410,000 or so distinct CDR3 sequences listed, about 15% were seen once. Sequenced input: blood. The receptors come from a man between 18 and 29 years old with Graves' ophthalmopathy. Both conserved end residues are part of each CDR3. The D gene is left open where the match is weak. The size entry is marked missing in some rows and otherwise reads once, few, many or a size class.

DNA: TGTGCCAGCAGCCCGTCGGGATACGTGGGCAACGTCCTGACTTTC
CDR3: CASSPSGYVGNVLTF
J: TRBJ2-6
V: TRBV7-9
size: many
D: .

DNA: TGTGCCAGCAGAAGGACAGGGGCAGCTTTCTTT
CDR3: CASRRTGAAFF
J: TRBJ1-1
V: TRBV12-3/TRBV12-4
size: .
D: TRBD1

DNA: TGTGCCAGCAGTCCCCGGGGACAGTTCTACGAGCAGTACTTC
CDR3: CASSPRGQFYEQYF
J: TRBJ2-7
V: TRBV27
size: .
D: TRBD1

DNA: TGCGCCAGCAGCTTGGGACTAGGGGCCCACAATGAGCAGTTCTTC
CDR3: CASSLGLGAHNEQFF
J: TRBJ2-1
V: TRBV5-1
size: many
D: .

DNA: TGTGCCAGCTCCCATCAAGGCACTGAAGCTTTCTTT
CDR3: CASSHQGTEAFF
J: TRBJ1-1
V: TRBV5-6
size: few
D: .

DNA: TGTGCCAGCAGTTGGGGGTTAGGGCAGTTCTTC
CDR3: CASSWGLGQFF
J: TRBJ2-1
V: TRBV6-1
size: .
D: .

DNA: TGTGCCAGCAGCGAGAGGACAGGGGGCCTCTATGGCTACACCTTC
CDR3: CASSERTGGLYGYTF
J: TRBJ1-2
V: TRBV9
size: many
D: TRBD1

DNA: TGTGCCAGCAGTGTGTCGGACAGGGTGTACATTCAGTACTTC
CDR3: CASSVSDRVYIQYF
J: TRBJ2-4
V: TRBV2
size: many
D: TRBD1

DNA: TGTGCCAGCAGCTCGGTATTGTACGAGCAGTACTTC
CDR3: CASSSVLYEQYF
J: TRBJ2-7
V: TRBV5-6
size: .
D: .

DNA: TGCAGTGCTAGACCTCTGGATAGCGGGAGCCTTAATGAGCAGTTCTTC
CDR3: CSARPLDSGSLNEQFF
J: TRBJ2-1
V: TRBV20-1
size: .
D: TRBD2

DNA: TGTGCCATCAGTACCAGGACAGGGACGAATGGCTACACCTTC
CDR3: CAISTRTGTNGYTF
J: TRBJ1-2
V: TRBV10-3
size: many
D: TRBD1

DNA: TGTGCCAGCAGCCTACCCGATGGGAGGCCTTCGGGAGATACGCAGTATTTT
CDR3: CASSLPDGRPSGDTQYF
J: TRBJ2-3
V: TRBV12-3/TRBV12-4
size: many
D: .

DNA: TGTGCCAGCTCTAACTCCGAGCAGTACTTC
CDR3: CASSNSEQYF
J: TRBJ2-7
V: TRBV7-9
size: many
D: .

DNA: TGTGCCAGCAGCCGAGACCACGTTCCGCAGTATTTT
CDR3: CASSRDHVPQYF
J: TRBJ2-3
V: TRBV5-8
size: .
D: .

DNA: TGTGCCAGCAGCTTAAGGGGGTTTACGGTCGCCGATACGCAGTATTTT
CDR3: CASSLRGFTVADTQYF
J: TRBJ2-3
V: TRBV13
size: many
D: .

DNA: TGTGCCAGCAGCATGTACAGGGGAACTGAAGCTTTCTTT
CDR3: CASSMYRGTEAFF
J: TRBJ1-1
V: TRBV7-2
size: .
D: TRBD1

DNA: TGCAGTGCTAGGAGTGACAATGAGCAGTTCTTC
CDR3: CSARSDNEQFF
J: TRBJ2-1
V: TRBV20-1
size: many
D: .

DNA: TGCGCCAGCAGCCCTGACGGGCGTGTAGCGGGGCTCTCCTACGAGCAGTACTTC
CDR3: CASSPDGRVAGLSYEQYF
J: TRBJ2-7
V: TRBV10-2
size: many
D: TRBD2

DNA: TGTGCCAGCTCCCCCCCGGGGGGAGGCAATGAGCAGTTCTTC
CDR3: CASSPPGGGNEQFF
J: TRBJ2-1
V: TRBV18
size: many
D: TRBD2

DNA: TGTGCCAGCAGCTTAGATTGGGCTGCGGGGGGTCTGGAGACCCAGTACTTC
CDR3: CASSLDWAAGGLETQYF
J: TRBJ2-5
V: TRBV11-2
size: many
D: TRBD2

DNA: TGTGCCAGCTCACCACGGGCAGGGTTACTCACCGGGGAGCTGTTTTTT
CDR3: CASSPRAGLLTGELFF
J: TRBJ2-2
V: TRBV18
size: .
D: .

DNA: TGTGCCAGCAGCTTGGACAATAGGGTTTCTGTGGATACGCAGTATTTT
CDR3: CASSLDNRVSVDTQYF
J: TRBJ2-3
V: TRBV5-6
size: .
D: .

DNA: TGTGCCAGCAGCATCCGATCTAGCGGGATCACAGATACGCAGTATTTT
CDR3: CASSIRSSGITDTQYF
J: TRBJ2-3
V: TRBV7-2
size: many
D: TRBD2

DNA: TGTGCCAGCCGACAGGGCAACTCCTACGAGCAGTACTTC
CDR3: CASRQGNSYEQYF
J: TRBJ2-7
V: TRBV19
size: .
D: TRBD1

DNA: TGTGTCAGCAGCCCGTTTGGAGACTTTAACTACAATGAGCAGTTCTTC
CDR3: CVSSPFGDFNYNEQFF
J: TRBJ2-1
V: TRBV12-3/TRBV12-4
size: many
D: .

DNA: TGTGCCAGCAGCCTATATACTAGCGGACTCTCCTACGAGCAGTACTTC
CDR3: CASSLYTSGLSYEQYF
J: TRBJ2-7
V: TRBV7-6
size: many
D: TRBD2

DNA: TGCAGTGCTAGAGGCGGGGGCACTGAAGCTTTCTTT
CDR3: CSARGGGTEAFF
J: TRBJ1-1
V: TRBV20-1
size: many
D: .

DNA: TGCAGTGCTAGAGAATCTATGGGGGAGACCCAGTACTTC
CDR3: CSARESMGETQYF
J: TRBJ2-5
V: TRBV20-1
size: many
D: .

DNA: TGTGCCAGCTCACCTCCTTTGGGGAACACTGAAGCTTTCTTT
CDR3: CASSPPLGNTEAFF
J: TRBJ1-1
V: TRBV18
size: .
D: .

DNA: TGCGCCAGCAGCCCTGTGGCCGGACAGGGGAACACTGAAGCTTTCTTT
CDR3: CASSPVAGQGNTEAFF
J: TRBJ1-1
V: TRBV5-1
size: once
D: TRBD1

DNA: TGTGCCAGCAGTGCTCTGGCGGGGTCGAACACCGGGGAGCTGTTTTTT
CDR3: CASSALAGSNTGELFF
J: TRBJ2-2
V: TRBV2
size: many
D: .

DNA: TGTGCCAGCAGTACAACAGGGGCCGGGGCCAACGTCCTGACTTTC
CDR3: CASSTTGAGANVLTF
J: TRBJ2-6
V: TRBV12-3/TRBV12-4
size: many
D: TRBD1

DNA: TGTGCCTCCGGGACCCGGCAGGAAAAACTGTTTTTT
CDR3: CASGTRQEKLFF
J: TRBJ1-4
V: TRBV6-1
size: .
D: .

DNA: TGCAGTGCTAGAGGGACCCAAACGAGCACAGATACGCAGTATTTT
CDR3: CSARGTQTSTDTQYF
J: TRBJ2-3
V: TRBV20-1
size: many
D: .

DNA: TGTGCCAGCAGCCAAGTGACACACGACTCTGGAAACACCATATATTTT
CDR3: CASSQVTHDSGNTIYF
J: TRBJ1-3
V: TRBV3-1
size: .
D: .

DNA: TGTGCCAGCAACGGAATAACCCCGGTCACTGAAGCTTTCTTT
CDR3: CASNGITPVTEAFF
J: TRBJ1-1
V: TRBV6-1
size: many
D: .

DNA: TGTGCCAGCAGCCCGGAAACTTGGGGGACAGGGGGATCCGAGCAGTACTTC
CDR3: CASSPETWGTGGSEQYF
J: TRBJ2-7
V: TRBV7-2
size: many
D: TRBD1

DNA: TGTGCCAGCAGTTTAGTAGGGCTAGCGGGGGCCCTAAGAGATACGCAGTATTTT
CDR3: CASSLVGLAGALRDTQYF
J: TRBJ2-3
V: TRBV27
size: many
D: TRBD2

DNA: TGTGCCAGCAGCCAAGAGGGGATCAGCACTGAAGCTTTCTTT
CDR3: CASSQEGISTEAFF
J: TRBJ1-1
V: TRBV14
size: many
D: .

DNA: TGTGCCAGCAGCCTGCAACGGACCCTTGAAGCTTTCTTT
CDR3: CASSLQRTLEAFF
J: TRBJ1-1
V: TRBV7-2
size: .
D: .

DNA: TGTGCCAGCAGCCAAGTGAAAGACTTCGACGTCGGGCAGTACTTC
CDR3: CASSQVKDFDVGQYF
J: TRBJ2-7
V: TRBV3-1
size: many
D: .

DNA: TGCGCCAGCACCAGGGGGGGAGCTGATACGCAGTATTTT
CDR3: CASTRGGADTQYF
J: TRBJ2-3
V: TRBV10-2
size: .
D: .

DNA: TGTGCCAGCAGTTTATACCCCAACCTCCGGGGGCTGTGGGAGCAGTACTTC
CDR3: CASSLYPNLRGLWEQYF
J: TRBJ2-7
V: TRBV28
size: .
D: .

DNA: TGTGCCAGCAGCCAAGCAGGACATAACATCAACTTC
CDR3: CASSQAGHNINF
J: TRBJ2-5
V: TRBV16
size: few
D: .

DNA: TGTGCCAGCAGCCAAGATCTCCGGGAAAAACTGTTTTTT
CDR3: CASSQDLREKLFF
J: TRBJ1-4
V: TRBV7-9
size: few
D: .

DNA: TGTGCCAGCAGTTACGGATCGCGGGGGGTTTCCGGGGAGCTGTTTTTT
CDR3: CASSYGSRGVSGELFF
J: TRBJ2-2
V: TRBV6-5
size: few
D: TRBD2

DNA: TGTGCCAGCAGTGAAGTTAACGATAGCAATCAGCCCCAGCATTTT
CDR3: CASSEVNDSNQPQHF
J: TRBJ1-5
V: TRBV2
size: few
D: .

DNA: TGCAGTGCTATACTAGCGGAGCAGTACTTC
CDR3: CSAILAEQYF
J: TRBJ2-7
V: TRBV20-1
size: .
D: TRBD2

DNA: TGTGCCAGCAGTTTTCCTAAGGCAGGATCGACTGAAGCTTTCTTT
CDR3: CASSFPKAGSTEAFF
J: TRBJ1-1
V: TRBV28
size: few
D: .

DNA: TGCAGTGCCAGAACGTTGGGGGGGGGGGCCAACGTCCTGACTTTC
CDR3: CSARTLGGGANVLTF
J: TRBJ2-6
V: TRBV20-1
size: .
D: TRBD2

DNA: TGCAGTGCGGAGGGCAGGGCGTATGGCTACACCTTC
CDR3: CSAEGRAYGYTF
J: TRBJ1-2
V: TRBV20-1
size: many
D: .

DNA: TGTGCCAGCACCGAAGGTCCCCCGGGACAGACGTATGGAGCGGGGCCCCAGCATTTT
CDR3: CASTEGPPGQTYGAGPQHF
J: TRBJ1-5
V: TRBV6-1
size: many
D: TRBD1

DNA: TGCGCCAGCAGCTTGGGCCACAATGAGCAGTTCTTC
CDR3: CASSLGHNEQFF
J: TRBJ2-1
V: TRBV5-1
size: many
D: .